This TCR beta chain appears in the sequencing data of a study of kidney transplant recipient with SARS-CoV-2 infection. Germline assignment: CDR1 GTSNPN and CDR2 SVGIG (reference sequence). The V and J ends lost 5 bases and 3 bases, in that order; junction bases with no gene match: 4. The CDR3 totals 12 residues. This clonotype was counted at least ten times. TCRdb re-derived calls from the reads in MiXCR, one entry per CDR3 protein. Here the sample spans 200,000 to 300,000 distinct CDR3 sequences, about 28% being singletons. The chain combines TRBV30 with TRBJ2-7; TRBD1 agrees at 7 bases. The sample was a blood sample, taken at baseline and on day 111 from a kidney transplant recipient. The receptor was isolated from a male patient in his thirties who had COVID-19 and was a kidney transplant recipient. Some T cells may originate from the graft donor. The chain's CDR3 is CAWEDRYYEQYF. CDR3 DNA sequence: TGTGCCTGGGAGGACAGGTACTACGAGCAGTACTTC.